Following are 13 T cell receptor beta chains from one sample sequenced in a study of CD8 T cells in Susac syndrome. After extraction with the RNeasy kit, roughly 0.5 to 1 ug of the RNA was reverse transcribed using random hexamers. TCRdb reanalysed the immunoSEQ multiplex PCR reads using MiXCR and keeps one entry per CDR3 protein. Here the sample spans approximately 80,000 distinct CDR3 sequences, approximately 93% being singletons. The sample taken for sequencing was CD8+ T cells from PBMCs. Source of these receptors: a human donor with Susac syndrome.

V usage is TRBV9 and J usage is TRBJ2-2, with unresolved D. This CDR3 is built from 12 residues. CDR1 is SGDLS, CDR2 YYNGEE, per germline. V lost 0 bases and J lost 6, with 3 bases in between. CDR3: CASSVAAGELFF. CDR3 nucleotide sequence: TGTGCCAGCAGCGTAGCGGCCGGGGAGCTGTTTTTT.

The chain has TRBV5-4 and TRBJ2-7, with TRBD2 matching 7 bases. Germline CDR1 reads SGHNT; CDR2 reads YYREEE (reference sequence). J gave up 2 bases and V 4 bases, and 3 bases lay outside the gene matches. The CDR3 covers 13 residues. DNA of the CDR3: TGTGCCAGCAGCCCCGGGGGGACCTACGAGCAGTACTTC. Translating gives CASSPGGTYEQYF. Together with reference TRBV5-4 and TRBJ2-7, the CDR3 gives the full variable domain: ETGVTQSPTHLIKTRGQQVTLRCSSQSGHNTVSWYQQALGQGPQFIFQYYREEENGRGNFPPRFSGLQFPNYSSELNVNALELDDSALYLCASSPGGTYEQYFGPGTRLTVT.

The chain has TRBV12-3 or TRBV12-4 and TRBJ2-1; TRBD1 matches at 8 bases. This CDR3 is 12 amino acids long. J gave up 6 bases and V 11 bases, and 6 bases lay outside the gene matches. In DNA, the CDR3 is TGTGCCGGCGGACAGGGAGGCAATGAGCAGTTCTTC. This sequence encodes CAGGQGGNEQFF.

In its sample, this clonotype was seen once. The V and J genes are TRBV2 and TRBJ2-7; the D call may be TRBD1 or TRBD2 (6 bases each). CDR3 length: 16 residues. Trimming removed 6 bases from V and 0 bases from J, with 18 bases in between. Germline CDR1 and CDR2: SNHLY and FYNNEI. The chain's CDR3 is CASSRGGQGRSYEQYF. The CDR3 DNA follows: TGTGCCAGCAGCCGCGGAGGGCAGGGGCGCTCCTACGAGCAGTACTTC.

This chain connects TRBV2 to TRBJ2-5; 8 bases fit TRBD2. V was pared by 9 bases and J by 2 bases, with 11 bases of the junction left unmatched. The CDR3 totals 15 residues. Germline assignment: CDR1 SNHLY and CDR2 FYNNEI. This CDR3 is CASAGFSGGQETQYF. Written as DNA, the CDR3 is TGTGCCAGTGCAGGGTTCAGCGGGGGACAAGAGACCCAGTACTTC.

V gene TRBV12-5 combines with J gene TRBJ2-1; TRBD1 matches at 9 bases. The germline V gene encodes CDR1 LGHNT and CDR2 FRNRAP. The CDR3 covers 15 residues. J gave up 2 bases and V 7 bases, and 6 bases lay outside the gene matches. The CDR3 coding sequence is TGTGCTAGTGACCCGGGACAGGGAACCTACAATGAGCAGTTCTTC. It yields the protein CASDPGQGTYNEQFF.

The CDR3 coding sequence is TGCGCCAGCAGCTCTCCACGGACGGGCACTGAAGCTTTCTTT. This gives the protein CASSSPRTGTEAFF. The chain recombines TRBV5-1 with TRBJ1-1; no clear D gene. The V and J ends lost 3 bases and 4 bases respectively, with 13 bases between them. This CDR3 is 14 amino acids long. Per germline, CDR1 SGHRS and CDR2 YFSETQ.

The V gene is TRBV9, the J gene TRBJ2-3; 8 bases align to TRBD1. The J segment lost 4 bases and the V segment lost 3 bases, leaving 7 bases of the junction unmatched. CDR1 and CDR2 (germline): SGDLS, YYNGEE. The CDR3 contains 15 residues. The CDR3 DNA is TGTGCCAGCAGCGGCTCAGGGGGCGCAGCAGATACGCAGTATTTT. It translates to CASSGSGGAADTQYF. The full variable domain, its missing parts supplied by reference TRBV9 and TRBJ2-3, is DSGVTQTPKHLITATGQRVTLRCSPRSGDLSVYWYQQSLDQGLQFLIQYYNGEERAKGNILERFSAQQFPDLHSELNLSSLELGDSALYFCASSGSGGAADTQYFGPGTRLTVL.

CDR3 loop: CASSGTSGGTDTQYF. The CDR3 DNA is TGTGCCAGCAGTGGGACTAGCGGGGGCACAGATACGCAGTATTTT. The chain has TRBV6-4 and TRBJ2-3; 12 positions agree with TRBD2. V shed 4 bases and J 1 base; nucleotides not matched to a gene: 0. The germline V gene encodes CDR1 MRHNA and CDR2 SNTAGT. CDR3 length: 15 residues.

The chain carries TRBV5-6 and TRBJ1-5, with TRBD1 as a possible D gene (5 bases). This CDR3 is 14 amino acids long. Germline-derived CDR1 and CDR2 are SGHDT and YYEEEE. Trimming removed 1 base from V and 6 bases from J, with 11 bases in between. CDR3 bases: TGTGCCAGCAGCTTGAGGCTAGGGGCTCAGCCCCAGCATTTT. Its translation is CASSLRLGAQPQHF.

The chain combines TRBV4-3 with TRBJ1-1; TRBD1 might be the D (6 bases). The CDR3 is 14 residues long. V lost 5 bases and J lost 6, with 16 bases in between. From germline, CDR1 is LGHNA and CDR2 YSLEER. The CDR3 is CASSEGGVLAEAFF. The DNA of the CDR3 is TGCGCCAGCAGCGAAGGGGGGGTTCTAGCTGAAGCTTTCTTT.

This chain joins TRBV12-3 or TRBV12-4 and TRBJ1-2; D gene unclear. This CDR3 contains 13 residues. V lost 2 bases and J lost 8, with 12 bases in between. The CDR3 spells CASSLPPAEGYTF. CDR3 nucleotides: TGTGCCAGCAGTTTACCTCCGGCCGAAGGCTACACCTTC.

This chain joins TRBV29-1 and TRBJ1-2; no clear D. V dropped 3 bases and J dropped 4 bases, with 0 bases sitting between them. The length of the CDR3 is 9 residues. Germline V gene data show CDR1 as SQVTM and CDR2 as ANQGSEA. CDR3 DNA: TGCAGCGTTGACTATGGCTACACCTTC. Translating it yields CSVDYGYTF.